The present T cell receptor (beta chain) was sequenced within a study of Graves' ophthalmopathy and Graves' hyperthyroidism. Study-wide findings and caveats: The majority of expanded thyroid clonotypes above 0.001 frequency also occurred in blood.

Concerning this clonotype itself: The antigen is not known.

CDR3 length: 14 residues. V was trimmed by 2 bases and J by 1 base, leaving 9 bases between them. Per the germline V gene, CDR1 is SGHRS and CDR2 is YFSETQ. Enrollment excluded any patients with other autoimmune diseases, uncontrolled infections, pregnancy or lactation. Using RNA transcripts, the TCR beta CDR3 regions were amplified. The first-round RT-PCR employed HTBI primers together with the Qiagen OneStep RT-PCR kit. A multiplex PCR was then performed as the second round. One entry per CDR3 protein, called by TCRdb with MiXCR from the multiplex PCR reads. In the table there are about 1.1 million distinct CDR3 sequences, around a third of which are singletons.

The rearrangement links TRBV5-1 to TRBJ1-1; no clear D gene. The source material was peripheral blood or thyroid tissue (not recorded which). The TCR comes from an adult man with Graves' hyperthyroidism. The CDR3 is CASSLWAGNTEAFF. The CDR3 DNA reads TGCGCCAGCAGCTTATGGGCGGGGAACACTGAAGCTTTCTTT.